The rows below give T cell receptor beta chains drawn from one sample of a study of cytomegalovirus exposure and HLA in healthy donors. Sequenced by immunoSEQ multiplex PCR; TCRdb stores in-frame clones only, minus some. Its table records about 120,000 clones. Material: PBMCs. These receptors all stem from a man younger than 35 in good health and CMV-seronegative. CDR3s leave out the opening cysteine and the closing phenylalanine or tryptophan.

cdr3_length j_call v_call cdr3_aa
14 TRBJ2-3 TRBV4-3 ASSPGHSGWTDTQY
12 TRBJ2-7 TRBV30 AWSVKGRSYEQY
16 TRBJ1-2 TRBV4-1 ASSQVPSSGSGAEGYT
11 TRBJ1-1 TRBV5-1 ASSPGVNTEAF
12 TRBJ1-4 TRBV6-5 ASSYEVLNEKLF
14 TRBJ1-1 TRBV7-3 ASSSRGGQTGTEAF
10 NA TRBV2 ASTGDSYEQY
13 TRBJ2-2 TRBV2 ASSLLAGETGELF
12 TRBJ2-5 TRBV6-1 ASSARGDQETQY
14 TRBJ2-5 TRBV18 ASSPSNRGLQETQY
17 TRBJ2-3 TRBV27 ASSLSVVPGQVYTDTQY
12 TRBJ2-7 TRBV27 ASSAAGPPYEQY
15 TRBJ2-2 TRBV14 ASSQDQGLANTGELF
13 TRBJ1-1 TRBV6-6 ASSYDGFPGTEAF
11 TRBJ2-3 TRBV29-1 SVPSGQGDTQY
14 TRBJ2-7 TRBV7-9 ASSSPTSGSPYEQY
12 TRBJ1-4 TRBV7-8 ASSFDRGGEKLF
12 TRBJ1-4 TRBV18 ASSQTGGDEKLF
13 TRBJ2-2 TRBV27 ASRKLAVNTGELF
14 TRBJ1-5 TRBV28 ASSFAGALGNQPQH
13 TRBJ1-5 TRBV28 ASSLQTGRYQPQH
10 TRBJ2-1 TRBV5-6 ASSSFRHEQF
12 TRBJ2-3 TRBV19 ASKEAGGTDTQY
15 TRBJ2-7 TRBV21-1 ASSKGQEGLAGREQY
16 TRBJ2-5 TRBV28 ASSLGPGQGETQETQY
12 TRBJ1-1 TRBV18 ASSLDSEGYEAF
12 TRBJ2-7 TRBV6-5 ASTPGTGLNTQY
9 TRBJ2-7 TRBV20-1 SARGAYEQY
10 TRBJ2-2 TRBV29-1 SVGLLTGELF
10 TRBJ1-3 TRBV19 ASKSSGNTIY
13 TRBJ2-1 TRBV7-3 ASSLAGYPDNEQF
12 TRBJ2-5 TRBV7-3 ASSLRASQETQY
18 TRBJ2-4 TRBV4-1 ASSLMMATSGRAGENIQY
12 TRBJ2-3 TRBV6-5 ASSADRETDTQY
10 TRBJ2-7 TRBV5-1 ASRGGAYEQY
13 TRBJ1-4 TRBV5-1 ASSLGPQGAEKLF
12 TRBJ2-7 TRBV7-2 ASSPSGQSYEQY
14 TRBJ2-7 TRBV28 ASKTTGTSHSYEQY
12 TRBJ2-7 TRBV6-6 ASSIGVAGNEQY
11 TRBJ1-2 TRBV28 ASSPGFNYGYT
14 TRBJ2-5 TRBV7-6 ASSFDDRGGQETQY
11 TRBJ2-7 TRBV27 ASSDFSSYEQY
13 TRBJ1-1 TRBV6-1 ATARDRAMNTEAF
12 TRBJ2-3 TRBV9 ASSPAGGGGTQY
14 TRBJ2-3 TRBV6-5 ASSYSVLGGTDTQY
12 NA TRBV9 ASSPGQEIYEQY
12 TRBJ1-2 TRBV28 ASSFVQADYGYT
13 TRBJ2-3 TRBV5-1 ASSLGASGIDTQY
11 TRBJ1-6 TRBV25-1 ASSVQDNSPLH
13 TRBJ2-2 TRBV4-3 ASSQDRRGDGELF
13 TRBJ2-3 TRBV7-3 ASSSRGGRTDTQY
12 TRBJ2-3 TRBV30 AWSVRKLTDTQY
13 TRBJ2-7 TRBV9 ASSVVPGDSYEQY
12 TRBJ2-5 TRBV7-2 ASSLGLARETQY
14 TRBJ1-4 TRBV6-1 ASSVVFGTVAEKLF
12 TRBJ1-5 TRBV28 ASSLSGGQQPQH
12 TRBJ2-7 TRBV27 ASSPRTAGGEQY
14 TRBJ2-7 TRBV5-1 ASSPQVGQGGYEQY
10 TRBJ2-7 TRBV6-6 ASSQTEYEQY
15 TRBJ2-1 TRBV27 ASSSVHSGGSYNEQF